These T cell receptor beta chains were read from a single sample in a study of blood T cell repertoires in COVID-19. Only in-frame clones appear in the TCRdb table, and some are missing; sequencing was by immunoSEQ multiplex PCR. Of about 93,000 clones listed, around 86% are singletons. Sequencing was carried out using peripheral blood. The receptors derive from a man aged 60-69 years with COVID-19, enrolled during active disease. CDR3s include the opening cysteine and the closing phenylalanine or tryptophan. The order of the fields is V gene, clone size, J gene, D gene, CDR3 protein, CDR3 DNA. A D gene is named only where the DNA matches it firmly. Clone size is given for some rows only: seen once, a few or many times, or a class if the clone is expanded.

v_gene: TRBV7-6
abundance: NA
j_gene: TRBJ2-7
d_gene: TRBD1
CDR3aa: CASSQGQGLRNEQYF
CDR3nt: TGTGCCAGCAGCCAAGGACAGGGATTAAGAAACGAGCAGTACTTC

v_gene: TRBV28
abundance: NA
j_gene: TRBJ2-1
d_gene: TRBD1
CDR3aa: CASSPGQGNEQFF
CDR3nt: TGTGCCAGCAGTCCGGGACAGGGCAATGAGCAGTTCTTC

v_gene: TRBV30
abundance: NA
j_gene: TRBJ1-2
d_gene: TRBD1
CDR3aa: CAWTRDRGSYGYTF
CDR3nt: TGTGCCTGGACCCGGGACAGGGGGTCTTATGGCTACACCTTC

v_gene: TRBV3-1/TRBV3-2
abundance: NA
j_gene: TRBJ1-1
d_gene: NA
CDR3aa: CASSQDKGDLAFF
CDR3nt: TGTGCCAGCAGCCAAGATAAAGGGGATCTGGCTTTCTTT

v_gene: TRBV5-1
abundance: NA
j_gene: TRBJ2-1
d_gene: TRBD2
CDR3aa: CASSSTSGTFYNEQFF
CDR3nt: TGCGCCAGCAGCTCGACTAGCGGGACATTCTACAATGAGCAGTTCTTC

v_gene: TRBV28
abundance: NA
j_gene: TRBJ2-1
d_gene: NA
CDR3aa: CASSLEDEQFF
CDR3nt: TGTGCCAGCAGTTTAGAGGATGAGCAGTTCTTC

v_gene: TRBV28
abundance: NA
j_gene: TRBJ1-4
d_gene: TRBD1
CDR3aa: CASSSQGARNEKLFF
CDR3nt: TGTGCCAGCAGCTCCCAGGGGGCGCGAAATGAAAAACTGTTTTTT

v_gene: TRBV5-4
abundance: few
j_gene: TRBJ2-3
d_gene: NA
CDR3aa: CASSSLGGSGGTQYF
CDR3nt: TGTGCCAGCAGCTCCCTTGGGGGGAGTGGAGGTACGCAGTATTTT

v_gene: TRBV5-5
abundance: NA
j_gene: TRBJ2-7
d_gene: TRBD1
CDR3aa: CASSNTPGTGSHEQYF
CDR3nt: TGTGCCAGCAGCAACACGCCCGGGACAGGGTCCCACGAGCAGTACTTC

v_gene: TRBV5-4
abundance: NA
j_gene: TRBJ2-3
d_gene: TRBD2
CDR3aa: CASSLAWRERADTQYF
CDR3nt: TGTGCCAGCAGCTTGGCCTGGCGGGAGAGGGCAGATACGCAGTATTTT

v_gene: TRBV11-3
abundance: NA
j_gene: TRBJ2-2
d_gene: TRBD1
CDR3aa: CASSPGGDVLSGELFF
CDR3nt: TGTGCCAGCAGCCCAGGGGGCGATGTTTTATCCGGGGAGCTGTTTTTT

v_gene: TRBV6-5
abundance: NA
j_gene: TRBJ2-2
d_gene: NA
CDR3aa: CATTRIGELFF
CDR3nt: TGTGCCACGACTAGAATCGGGGAGCTGTTTTTT

v_gene: TRBV27
abundance: NA
j_gene: TRBJ1-4
d_gene: NA
CDR3aa: CASSLNRATPEKLFF
CDR3nt: TGTGCCAGCAGTTTAAACAGGGCGACCCCGGAAAAACTGTTTTTT

v_gene: TRBV10-1
abundance: NA
j_gene: TRBJ2-3
d_gene: NA
CDR3aa: CASSSTRGDTQYF
CDR3nt: TGCGCCAGCAGCTCGACTAGGGGAGATACGCAGTATTTT

v_gene: TRBV7-9
abundance: few
j_gene: TRBJ2-2
d_gene: NA
CDR3aa: CASSLADSGANTGELFF
CDR3nt: TGTGCCAGCAGCTTAGCGGACAGCGGTGCGAACACCGGGGAGCTGTTTTTT

v_gene: TRBV7-2
abundance: NA
j_gene: TRBJ2-7
d_gene: TRBD2
CDR3aa: CASSLVVAGAYEQYF
CDR3nt: TGTGCCAGCAGCTTAGTGGTAGCGGGAGCTTACGAGCAGTACTTC

v_gene: TRBV7-9
abundance: NA
j_gene: TRBJ2-1
d_gene: TRBD1
CDR3aa: CASSSRDRGINEQFF
CDR3nt: TGTGCCAGCAGCAGCCGGGACAGGGGAATCAATGAGCAGTTCTTC